The 32 T cell receptor beta chains below all came from one sample that was sequenced in a study of shared clonotypes between healthy human individuals. Assay used: immunoSEQ multiplex PCR; TCRdb lists only in-frame clones, some missing. Among approximately 1.1 million clones listed, roughly 74% were seen once. Sequenced sample: memory CD4+ T cells from PBMCs. Stated subset: CD45RA-negative fraction. The receptors originated from a man between 18 and 35 years old in good health. Some clones in this sample may be carry-over from other donors' samples.

There are a few counts of this clone. The genes are TRBV5-8 and TRBJ2-5; 7 bases match TRBD1. Germline assignment: CDR1 SGHTS and CDR2 YDEGEE. There are 14 residues in the CDR3. After removal of 4 bases from V and 5 bases from J, the junction contained 8 bases not matched to a gene. The CDR3: CASSPGQVAETQYF. CDR3 bases: TGTGCCAGCAGCCCCGGACAGGTGGCGGAGACCCAGTACTTC. The complete variable domain, with remaining parts taken from reference TRBV5-8 and TRBJ2-5, reads EAGVTQSPTHLIKTRGQQATLRCSPISGHTSVYWYQQALGLGLQFLLWYDEGEERNRGNFPPRFSGRQFPNYSSELNVNALELEDSALYLCASSPGQVAETQYFGPGTRLLVL.

This clone came up once. The genes are TRBV10-2 and TRBJ1-1; 7 bases match TRBD1. Germline V gene sequence: CDR1 WSHSY, CDR2 SAAADI. This CDR3 has 15 amino acids. V dropped 3 bases and J dropped 5; count of bases not matched to a gene: 9. In nucleotides, the CDR3 is TGCGCCAGCAGTGATCATCGCCAGGGACAGACTGAAGCTTTCTTT. It codes for CASSDHRQGQTEAFF.

As for this clone: A junction boundary mismatches the germline segment, possibly from a read error. The chain employs TRBV28 and TRBJ2-5, with a tentative D call TRBD1 (5 bases). The CDR3 covers 13 residues. Looked up from germline, CDR1 is MDHEN and CDR2 is SYDVKM. The chain's CDR3 is CASGLAGSETQYF. CDR3 DNA sequence: TGTGCCAGCGGTTTGGCAGGGTCAGAGACCCAGTACTTC.

V usage is TRBV7-3 and J usage is TRBJ2-2; 8 nucleotides align to TRBD1. Germline CDR1 and CDR2: SGHTA and FQGTGA. With V trimmed by 2 bases and J by 4 bases, 6 bases remained unmatched. The CDR3 has 16 amino acids. The CDR3 region has the DNA TGTGCCAGCAGCTTAGGTCCCGGACAGGGCACCGGGGAGCTGTTTTTT. It translates to CASSLGPGQGTGELFF.

The gene calls are TRBV30 and TRBJ1-3; perhaps TRBD1 as D (6 bases). Trimming took off 4 bases at V and 8 bases at J, with 18 bases between the two ends. This CDR3 region has 14 residues. Germline CDR1 is GTSNPN and CDR2 is SVGIG (reference sequence). The CDR3: CAWTLGGGSDTIYF. CDR3 bases: TGTGCCTGGACCCTCGGGGGGGGCAGTGACACCATATATTTT.

This rearrangement joins TRBV18 to TRBJ2-3; D unresolved. This CDR3 contains 16 residues. Trimming removed 1 base from V and 6 bases from J, with 17 bases in between. Germline V gene lookup returns CDR1 KGHSH and CDR2 LQKENI. The CDR3 loop reads CASSPRVTVVADTQYF. CDR3 coding DNA: TGTGCCAGCTCACCACGGGTCACAGTGGTGGCCGATACGCAGTATTTT.

The chain has TRBV11-2 and TRBJ1-4; 7 positions agree with TRBD1. Germline lookup yields CDR1 SGHAT and CDR2 FQNNGV. V lost 2 bases to trimming and J lost 6 bases; unmatched junction nucleotides: 9. The CDR3 contains 16 residues. The CDR3 DNA is TGTGCCAGCAGCTTACTGACAGGGAGGTTTCATGAAAAACTGTTTTTT. Translated, it gives CASSLLTGRFHEKLFF. The whole variable domain, filled in from reference TRBV11-2 and TRBJ1-4, reads EAGVAQSPRYKIIEKRQSVAFWCNPISGHATLYWYQQILGQGPKLLIQFQNNGVVDDSQLPKDRFSAERLKGVDSTLKIQPAKLEDSAVYLCASSLLTGRFHEKLFFGSGTQLSVL.

In the case of this clone: Other DNA sequences of this sample code for an identical CDR3. The CDR3 spells CASSLEGGYGYTF. The CDR3 DNA is TGTGCCAGCAGCTTAGAGGGTGGGTATGGCTACACCTTC. V and J are TRBV7-9 and TRBJ1-2; D not resolved. This CDR3 spans 13 amino acids. V was trimmed by 1 base and J by 5 bases, leaving 8 bases between them. Germline loops: CDR1 SEHNR, CDR2 FQNEAQ (reference sequence).

The chain is built from TRBV7-9 and TRBJ2-1; no reliable D call. Germline assignment: CDR1 SEHNR and CDR2 FQNEAQ (reference sequence). The CDR3 totals 11 residues. Trimming took 7 bases from V and 6 from J, leaving 7 bases between them. The CDR3 sequence: CASTDSNEQFF. DNA for the CDR3: TGTGCCAGCACCGATAGCAATGAGCAGTTCTTC.

This chain connects TRBV28 to TRBJ1-5; D ambiguous. Trimming pared 5 bases from V and 9 bases from J, leaving 11 bases between. The CDR3 totals 12 residues. Looked up from germline, CDR1 is MDHEN and CDR2 is SYDVKM. CDR3 amino acids: CASSQGQTPQHF. The CDR3 nucleotides are TGTGCCAGCAGTCAAGGTCAAACGCCCCAGCATTTT.

V usage is TRBV7-3 and J usage is TRBJ1-6; TRBD1 matches 7 bases. J was trimmed by 9 bases and V by 5 bases; bases with no gene match: 10. Germline V gene data show CDR1 as SGHTA and CDR2 as FQGTGA. This CDR3 has 15 amino acids. The CDR3 sequence is CASSRGAGGSSPLHF. The CDR3 nucleotides read TGTGCCAGCAGCCGAGGGGCAGGGGGTAGTTCACCCCTCCACTTT.

This clone was recorded a few times. The rearrangement joins TRBV28 to TRBJ1-1, with D uncertain. Looked up from germline, CDR1 is MDHEN and CDR2 is SYDVKM. V gave up 4 bases and J gave up 10 bases, with 16 bases separating them. The CDR3 has 13 amino acids. The CDR3 DNA reads as TGTGCCAGCAGTTCCCCCATACAATCGGTAGCTTTCTTT. Protein: CASSSPIQSVAFF.

Worth noting for this clone: The same CDR3 arises from other DNA sequences in this sample as well. The V gene is TRBV19, the J gene TRBJ1-5, with 10 bases matching TRBD1. The CDR3 is 13 amino acids. V shed 7 bases, J shed 7 bases, and the junction held 4 bases outside the gene matches. The V gene's germline CDR1 is LNHDA and CDR2 SQIVND (reference sequence). CDR3 sequence reads: CASTTGGWQPQHF. CDR3 nucleotide sequence: TGTGCCAGTACGACAGGGGGCTGGCAGCCCCAGCATTTT.

The chain links TRBV19 to TRBJ2-3; 11 bases line up with TRBD1. This CDR3 region has 16 residues. Germline-derived CDR1 and CDR2 are LNHDA and SQIVND (reference sequence). With 2 bases clipped from V and 4 bases from J, the junction kept 5 bases outside the gene matches. CDR3 nucleotide sequence: TGTGCCAGTAGTATAAGGACAGGGGGCGCGTCAGATACGCAGTATTTT. Translated: CASSIRTGGASDTQYF.

This chain connects TRBV7-8 to TRBJ2-1; no clear D. Germline V gives CDR1 SGHVS, CDR2 FQNEAQ. The CDR3 has 15 residues. Trimming removed 5 bases from V and 0 bases from J, with 11 bases in between. CDR3 sequence reads: CASSLVSGSYNEQFF. The CDR3 coding sequence is TGTGCCAGCAGCCTGGTTTCGGGCTCCTACAATGAGCAGTTCTTC.

The J gene is TRBJ2-3, the V gene TRBV30; a possible D gene is TRBD1 (5 bases). Germline CDR1 is GTSNPN and CDR2 is SVGIG (reference sequence). The CDR3 is 15 residues long. V was shortened by 2 bases and J by 4 bases, with 16 bases between the two germline ends. The CDR3 loop is CAWSWGGGVSDTQYF. CDR3 DNA: TGTGCCTGGAGTTGGGGCGGTGGGGTGTCAGATACGCAGTATTTT.

The chain employs TRBV4-2 and TRBJ1-3; 7 bases line up with TRBD1. From germline, CDR1 is LGHNA and CDR2 YNFKEQ. This CDR3 has 15 amino acids. Germline trimming cut 2 bases from V and 3 bases from J; bases unmatched to any gene: 4. CDR3 amino acids: CASSQPGTVGNTIYF. The CDR3, as DNA: TGTGCCAGCAGCCAACCCGGGACAGTTGGAAACACCATATATTTT.

In nucleotides, the CDR3 is TGCGCCAGCAGCCGCACAGGGACACAGCGCTCTGGAAACACCATATATTTT. This codes for CASSRTGTQRSGNTIYF. The V call is TRBV5-1, the J call TRBJ1-3; the D gene is possibly TRBD1 (6 bases). Germline V gene sequence: CDR1 SGHRS, CDR2 YFSETQ. Deletions cut 4 bases from V and 0 bases from J, with 17 bases between. This CDR3 has 17 residues.

As regards this clone: This sequence is one base from a far larger clone and is likely a read error. The same CDR3 arises from other DNA sequences in this sample as well. V gene TRBV27 combines with J gene TRBJ2-3; D gene unclear. Germline V gene lookup returns CDR1 MNHEY and CDR2 SMNVEV (reference sequence). V was shortened by 1 base and J by 1 base, with 3 bases between the two germline ends. The CDR3 sequence is 13 residues long. The chain's CDR3 is CASSLLGTDTQYF. CDR3 DNA: TGTGCCAGCAGTTTATTGGGCACAGATACGCAGTATTTT.

This clone was observed a few times. The chain combines TRBV19 with TRBJ1-5; D is undetermined. Germline V gene data show CDR1 as LNHDA and CDR2 as SQIVND (reference sequence). CDR3 length equals 11 residues. V was cut by 3 bases and J by 10 bases, with 7 bases left in between. DNA of the CDR3: TGTGCCAGTAGTATGACCGGACCCCAGCATTTT. Its protein product is CASSMTGPQHF.

Regarding this clone: The identical CDR3 is also encoded by other nucleotide sequences in the sample. This chain uses TRBV5-1 with TRBJ1-4; D is undetermined. Trimming cost V 1 base and J 0 bases, with 4 bases left between them. Germline CDR1 is SGHRS and CDR2 is YFSETQ. This CDR3 contains 14 residues. CDR3 in DNA: TGCGCCAGCAGCTTGAGAGCAACTAATGAAAAACTGTTTTTT. Protein product: CASSLRATNEKLFF.

The genes are TRBV18 and TRBJ2-7, with 9 positions matching TRBD2. Per germline, CDR1 KGHSH and CDR2 LQKENI. This CDR3 has 15 amino acids. The junction had 9 bases not matched to a gene; V was cut back by 4 bases and J by 5 bases. In DNA form, the CDR3 reads TGTGCCAGCTCACTGTTAGCGGGAGTGCAAGACGAGCAGTACTTC. It codes for CASSLLAGVQDEQYF.

The chain combines TRBV7-2 with TRBJ2-3, with D uncertain. Germline CDR1 SGHTA, CDR2 FQGNSA. The CDR3 runs to 13 residues. The ends were cut back, 5 bases at V and 4 bases at J, with 10 bases in the middle. The CDR3 sequence is CASSPRQADTQYF. The CDR3 coding sequence is TGTGCCAGCAGCCCCCGGCAGGCAGATACGCAGTATTTT.

This clone was counted once. The rearrangement joins TRBV5-6 to TRBJ1-4; no firm D call. Germline loops: CDR1 SGHDT, CDR2 YYEEEE. This CDR3 spans 14 amino acids. V gave up 3 bases and J gave up 8 bases, with 14 bases separating them. In DNA form, the CDR3 reads TGTGCCAGCAGCTCCCGACATAGGAGAGAAAAACTGTTTTTT. This codes for CASSSRHRREKLFF. Full variable domain (missing parts from reference TRBV5-6 and TRBJ1-4): DAGVTQSPTHLIKTRGQQVTLRCSPKSGHDTVSWYQQALGQGPQFIFQYYEEEERQRGNFPDRFSGHQFPNYSSELNVNALLLGDSALYLCASSSRHRREKLFFGSGTQLSVL.

V is TRBV28 and J is TRBJ2-7; possibly TRBD2 for D (5 bases). CDR1 is MDHEN and CDR2 is SYDVKM in the germline V gene. V lost 8 bases, J lost 0 bases, and 14 bases lay in between. The CDR3 totals 14 residues. The CDR3 DNA follows: TGTGCCAGCCGAACAGCCGGGATCTCCTACGAGCAGTACTTC. It codes for CASRTAGISYEQYF. The whole variable domain, remainder taken from reference TRBV28 and TRBJ2-7, is DVKVTQSSRYLVKRTGEKVFLECVQDMDHENMFWYRQDPGLGLRLIYFSYDVKMKEKGDIPEGYSVSREKKERFSLILESASTNQTSMYLCASRTAGISYEQYFGPGTRLTVT.

This chain links TRBV19 with TRBJ2-2; D gene uncertain. Trimming pared 3 bases from V and 3 bases from J, leaving 14 bases between. This CDR3 comprises 16 residues. Germline CDR1 LNHDA, CDR2 SQIVND (reference sequence). The CDR3 sequence is CASSMYPRGDTGELFF. The CDR3 DNA follows: TGTGCCAGTAGTATGTACCCCCGAGGTGACACCGGGGAGCTGTTTTTT.

This chain links TRBV7-6 with TRBJ1-5; D call uncertain. Germline V gene sequence: CDR1 SGHVS, CDR2 FNYEAQ. This CDR3 has 14 residues. Trimming took off 0 bases at V and 0 bases at J, with 3 bases between the two ends. CDR3: CASSLAYSNQPQHF. CDR3 DNA: TGTGCCAGCAGCTTAGCCTATAGCAATCAGCCCCAGCATTTT.

The V gene is TRBV11-2, the J gene TRBJ2-2, with D uncertain. V lost 5 bases to trimming and J lost 0 bases, with 13 bases between them. This CDR3 has 16 residues. The V gene's germline CDR1 is SGHAT and CDR2 FQNNGV. The CDR3 sequence is CASSPKAATNTGELFF. In DNA, the CDR3 is TGTGCCAGCAGCCCTAAAGCAGCCACGAACACCGGGGAGCTGTTTTTT. The whole variable domain, remainder taken from reference TRBV11-2 and TRBJ2-2, is EAGVAQSPRYKIIEKRQSVAFWCNPISGHATLYWYQQILGQGPKLLIQFQNNGVVDDSQLPKDRFSAERLKGVDSTLKIQPAKLEDSAVYLCASSPKAATNTGELFFGEGSRLTVL.

The table lists this clone with a count of one. The chain is built from TRBV5-4 and TRBJ2-3; D remains ambiguous. The germline V and J ends were trimmed by 3 bases and 4 bases, with 15 bases remaining between them. This CDR3 region has 15 residues. The germline gives CDR1 SGHNT, CDR2 YYREEE (reference sequence). Here the CDR3 reads CASSSLVEMSDTQYF. The CDR3 nucleotides are TGTGCCAGCAGCTCCCTCGTCGAGATGTCAGATACGCAGTATTTT.

This clone was observed a handful of times. V gene TRBV28 combines with J gene TRBJ2-1; 10 positions agree with TRBD2. From germline, CDR1 is MDHEN and CDR2 SYDVKM. CDR3 length: 16 residues. V lost 3 bases to trimming and J lost 5 bases; unmatched junction nucleotides: 7. CDR3 nucleotides: TGTGCCAGCAGTTTTCCCGGGACTAGCGTAAACAATGAGCAGTTCTTC. It encodes CASSFPGTSVNNEQFF.

The chain recombines TRBV5-6 with TRBJ2-7, with D maybe TRBD1 (5 bases). Deletions cut 0 bases from V and 5 bases from J, with 12 bases between. The CDR3 has 14 amino acids. Germline V lookup: CDR1 SGHDT, CDR2 YYEEEE. The CDR3, as DNA: TGTGCCAGCAGCTTGGCCCCAACAGGAGACGAGCAGTACTTC. This sequence encodes CASSLAPTGDEQYF.

Comments on this clone: This same CDR3 is encoded by further DNA sequences in the sample. The chain uses TRBV7-2 and TRBJ2-1; D ambiguous. V lost 1 base to trimming and J lost 3 bases, with 7 bases between them. Per the germline V gene, CDR1 is SGHTA and CDR2 is FQGNSA. The CDR3 is 14 amino acids. The DNA for the CDR3 is TGTGCCAGCAGCTTAGGAGTACACTACAATGAGCAGTTCTTC. Translation: CASSLGVHYNEQFF.